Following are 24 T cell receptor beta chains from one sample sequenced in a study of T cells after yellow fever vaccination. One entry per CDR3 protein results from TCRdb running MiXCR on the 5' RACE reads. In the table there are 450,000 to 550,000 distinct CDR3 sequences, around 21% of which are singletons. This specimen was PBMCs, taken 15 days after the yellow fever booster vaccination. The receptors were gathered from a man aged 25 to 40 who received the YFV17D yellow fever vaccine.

The CDR3 region has the DNA TGTGCCAGCAGTCGGACGATCGGGTCCTACAATGAGCAGTTCTTC. Its protein product is CASSRTIGSYNEQFF. The J gene is TRBJ2-1, the V gene TRBV12-3 or TRBV12-4, with D unclear. Trimming cost V 5 bases and J 1 base, with 12 bases left between them. The CDR3 runs 15 residues.

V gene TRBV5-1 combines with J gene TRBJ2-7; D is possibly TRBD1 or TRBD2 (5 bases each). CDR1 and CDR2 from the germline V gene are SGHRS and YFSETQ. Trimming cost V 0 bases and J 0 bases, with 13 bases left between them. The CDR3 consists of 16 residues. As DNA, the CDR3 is TGCGCCAGCAGCTTGGGGGGACCAACAAGCTCCTACGAGCAGTACTTC. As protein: CASSLGGPTSSYEQYF. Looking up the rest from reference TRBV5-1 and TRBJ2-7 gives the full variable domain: KAGVTQTPRYLIKTRGQQVTLSCSPISGHRSVSWYQQTPGQGLQFLFEYFSETQRNKGNFPGRFSGRQFSNSRSEMNVSTLELGDSALYLCASSLGGPTSSYEQYFGPGTRLTVT.

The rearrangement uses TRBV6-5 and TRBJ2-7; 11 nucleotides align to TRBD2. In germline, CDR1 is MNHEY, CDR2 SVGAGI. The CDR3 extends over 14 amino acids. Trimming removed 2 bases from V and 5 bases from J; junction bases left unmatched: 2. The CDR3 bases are TGTGCCAGCAGTTACCTAGCGGGAGGCGACGAGCAGTACTTC. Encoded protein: CASSYLAGGDEQYF.

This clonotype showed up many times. CDR3 coding DNA: TGTGCCAGCAGTTTTTTGGGACTAGCGCGACATGAGCAGTTCTTC. Its translation: CASSFLGLARHEQFF. The rearrangement links TRBV12-3 or TRBV12-4 to TRBJ2-1, with 10 positions matching TRBD2. V gave up 3 bases and J gave up 8 bases; unmatched junction bases: 7. The CDR3 is 15 amino acids.

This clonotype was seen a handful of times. CDR3 sequence reads: CASSQDLAGSYNEQFF. CDR3 coding DNA: TGTGCCAGCAGCCAAGATTTGGCGGGCTCCTACAATGAGCAGTTCTTC. V is TRBV4-2 and J is TRBJ2-1; perhaps TRBD2 as D (5 bases). Germline lookup yields CDR1 LGHNA and CDR2 YNFKEQ. V was clipped by 0 bases and J by 0 bases, with 9 bases between them. The CDR3 loop spans 16 amino acids.

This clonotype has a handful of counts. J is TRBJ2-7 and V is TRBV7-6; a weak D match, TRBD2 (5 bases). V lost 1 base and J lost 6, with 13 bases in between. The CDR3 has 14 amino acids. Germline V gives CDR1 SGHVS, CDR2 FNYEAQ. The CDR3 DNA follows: TGTGCCAGCAGCTTAGAGGCTAGCTCCACCGAGCAGTACTTC. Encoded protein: CASSLEASSTEQYF.

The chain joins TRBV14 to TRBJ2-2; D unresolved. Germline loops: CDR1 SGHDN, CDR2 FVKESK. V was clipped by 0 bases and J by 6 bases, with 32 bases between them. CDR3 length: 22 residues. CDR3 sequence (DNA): TGTGCCAGCAGCCAAGAATACGGTGGGGTCGGTTCCCTGAAAGGGCCACCCGGGGAGCTGTTTTTT. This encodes CASSQEYGGVGSLKGPPGELFF.

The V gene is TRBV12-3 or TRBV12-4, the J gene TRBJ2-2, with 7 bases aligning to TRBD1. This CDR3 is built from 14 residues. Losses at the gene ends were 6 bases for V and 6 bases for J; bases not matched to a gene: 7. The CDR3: CASRQQGLAGELFF. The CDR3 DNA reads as TGTGCCAGCAGGCAACAGGGGTTGGCCGGGGAGCTGTTTTTT.

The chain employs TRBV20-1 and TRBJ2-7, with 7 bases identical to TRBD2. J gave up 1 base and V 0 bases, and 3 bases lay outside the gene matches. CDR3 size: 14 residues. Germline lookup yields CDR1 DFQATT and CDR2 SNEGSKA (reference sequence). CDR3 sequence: CSARDDGRSYEQYF. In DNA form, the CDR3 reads TGCAGTGCTAGAGATGACGGGAGGTCCTACGAGCAGTACTTC.

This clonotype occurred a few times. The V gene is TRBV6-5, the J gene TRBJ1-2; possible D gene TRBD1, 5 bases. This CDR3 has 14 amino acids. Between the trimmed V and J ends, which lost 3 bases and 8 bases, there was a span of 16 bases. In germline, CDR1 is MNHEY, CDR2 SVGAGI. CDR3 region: CASSYHGAGEGYTF. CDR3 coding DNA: TGTGCCAGCAGTTATCACGGGGCAGGCGAGGGCTACACCTTC.

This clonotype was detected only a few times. The CDR3 spells CASSFYGGTYEQYF. The CDR3 coding sequence is TGTGCCAGCAGTTTTTACGGGGGTACCTACGAGCAGTACTTC. The J gene is TRBJ2-7, the V gene TRBV27, with D possibly being TRBD2 (6 bases). The CDR3 consists of 14 residues. Germline V CDR1 and CDR2: MNHEY, SMNVEV (reference sequence). V lost 3 bases and J 2 bases, leaving 11 bases between the germline ends.

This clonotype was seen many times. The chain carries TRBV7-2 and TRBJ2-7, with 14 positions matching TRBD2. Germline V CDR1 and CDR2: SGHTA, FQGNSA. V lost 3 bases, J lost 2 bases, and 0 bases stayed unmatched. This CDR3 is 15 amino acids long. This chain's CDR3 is CASSLGLAGAYEQYF. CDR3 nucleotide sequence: TGTGCCAGCAGCTTGGGACTAGCGGGAGCCTACGAGCAGTACTTC.

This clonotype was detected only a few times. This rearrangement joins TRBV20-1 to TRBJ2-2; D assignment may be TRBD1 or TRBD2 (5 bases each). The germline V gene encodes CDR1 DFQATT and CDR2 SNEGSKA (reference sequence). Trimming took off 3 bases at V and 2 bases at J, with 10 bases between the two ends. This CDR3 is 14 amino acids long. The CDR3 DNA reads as TGCAGTGCTAGTAATGGGGGAAACACCGGGGAGCTGTTTTTT. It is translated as CSASNGGNTGELFF.

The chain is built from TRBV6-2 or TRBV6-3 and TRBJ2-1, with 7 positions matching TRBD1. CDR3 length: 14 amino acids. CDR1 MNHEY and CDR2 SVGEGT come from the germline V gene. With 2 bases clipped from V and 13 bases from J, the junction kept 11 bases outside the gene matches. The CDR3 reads CASSYGTARYTQFF. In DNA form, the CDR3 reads TGTGCCAGCAGTTACGGGACAGCAAGGTATACTCAGTTCTTC.

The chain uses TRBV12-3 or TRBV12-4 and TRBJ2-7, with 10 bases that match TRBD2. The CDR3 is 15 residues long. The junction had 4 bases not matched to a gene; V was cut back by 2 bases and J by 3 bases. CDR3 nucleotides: TGTGCCAGCAGTTTAAGGACTAGCGGCCTCTACGAGCAGTACTTC. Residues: CASSLRTSGLYEQYF.

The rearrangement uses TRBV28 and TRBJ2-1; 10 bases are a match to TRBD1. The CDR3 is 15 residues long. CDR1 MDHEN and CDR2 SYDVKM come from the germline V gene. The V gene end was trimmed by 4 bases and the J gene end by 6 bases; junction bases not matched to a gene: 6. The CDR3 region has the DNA TGTGCCAGCAGTTCACCGGGACAGGGGCGCAATGAGCAGTTCTTC. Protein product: CASSSPGQGRNEQFF. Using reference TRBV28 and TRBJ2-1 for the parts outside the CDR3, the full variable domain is DVKVTQSSRYLVKRTGEKVFLECVQDMDHENMFWYRQDPGLGLRLIYFSYDVKMKEKGDIPEGYSVSREKKERFSLILESASTNQTSMYLCASSSPGQGRNEQFFGPGTRLTVL.

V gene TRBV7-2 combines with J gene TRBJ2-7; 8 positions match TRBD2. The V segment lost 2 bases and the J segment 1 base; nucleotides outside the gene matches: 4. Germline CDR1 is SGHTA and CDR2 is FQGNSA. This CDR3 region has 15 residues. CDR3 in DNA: TGTGCCAGCAGCTTACGGGGGGGAGAGTCCTACGAGCAGTACTTC. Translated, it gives CASSLRGGESYEQYF.

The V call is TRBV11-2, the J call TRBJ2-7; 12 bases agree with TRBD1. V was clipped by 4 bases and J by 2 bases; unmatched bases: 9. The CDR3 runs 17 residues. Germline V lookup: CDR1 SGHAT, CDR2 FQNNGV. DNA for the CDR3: TGTGCCAGCAGCTCGGCCTTGGGACAGGGGGCCGCCTACGAGCAGTACTTC. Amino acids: CASSSALGQGAAYEQYF.

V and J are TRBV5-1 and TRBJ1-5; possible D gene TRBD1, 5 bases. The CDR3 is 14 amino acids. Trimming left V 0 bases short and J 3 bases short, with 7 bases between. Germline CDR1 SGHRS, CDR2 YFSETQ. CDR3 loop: CASSLEGDNQPQHF. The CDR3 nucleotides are TGCGCCAGCAGCTTGGAAGGGGACAATCAGCCCCAGCATTTT.

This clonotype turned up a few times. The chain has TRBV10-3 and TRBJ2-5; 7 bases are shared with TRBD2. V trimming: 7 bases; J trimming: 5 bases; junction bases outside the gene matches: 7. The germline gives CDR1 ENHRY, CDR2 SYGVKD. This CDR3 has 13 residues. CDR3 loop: CAIKSGRAETQYF. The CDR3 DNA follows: TGTGCCATCAAGAGTGGGAGGGCCGAGACCCAGTACTTC.

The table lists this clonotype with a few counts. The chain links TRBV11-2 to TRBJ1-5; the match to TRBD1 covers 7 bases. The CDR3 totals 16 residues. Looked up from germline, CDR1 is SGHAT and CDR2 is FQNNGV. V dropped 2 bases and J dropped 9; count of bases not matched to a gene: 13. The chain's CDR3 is CASSLWAGGSNLPQHF. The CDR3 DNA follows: TGTGCCAGCAGCTTATGGGCAGGGGGAAGTAACCTGCCCCAGCATTTT.

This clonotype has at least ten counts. Written as DNA, the CDR3 is TGCAGTGTGGGGACCGGGGGCTCCTACGAGCAGTACTTC. It encodes CSVGTGGSYEQYF. The chain employs TRBV29-1 and TRBJ2-7; a weak D match, TRBD2 (6 bases). Germline lookup yields CDR1 SQVTM and CDR2 ANQGSEA. CDR3 length equals 13 residues.

The CDR3 reads CASSLAGLVNNEQFF. The CDR3 coding sequence is TGTGCCAGCAGCTTAGCCGGACTAGTTAACAATGAGCAGTTCTTC. J is TRBJ2-1 and V is TRBV7-2, with 7 bases matching TRBD2. CDR3 length equals 15 residues. Germline lookup yields CDR1 SGHTA and CDR2 FQGNSA. J gave up 5 bases and V 0 bases, and 4 bases lay outside the gene matches.

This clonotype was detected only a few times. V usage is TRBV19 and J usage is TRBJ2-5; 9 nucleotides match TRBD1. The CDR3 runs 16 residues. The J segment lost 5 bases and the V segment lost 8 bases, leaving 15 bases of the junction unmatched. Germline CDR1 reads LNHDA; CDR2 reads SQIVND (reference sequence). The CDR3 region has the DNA TGTGCCAGTTCCGGGACAGGGATGTATCAGGGGGAGACCCAGTACTTC. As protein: CASSGTGMYQGETQYF.